The 24 T cell receptor beta chains in this list originate from one sample, sequenced in a study of cytomegalovirus exposure and HLA in healthy donors. PCR primers comprised 60 Vbeta and 13 Jbeta primers. Only in-frame clones appear in the TCRdb table, and some are missing; sequencing was by immunoSEQ multiplex PCR. The table includes around 150,000 clones, approximately 71% detected once. Sequenced sample: PBMCs. The receptors derive from a male donor in good health and CMV-seronegative.

The chain recombines TRBV7-8 with TRBJ1-5; possible D gene TRBD1, 5 bases. CDR3 length: 18 residues. Germline CDR1 and CDR2: SGHVS and FQNEAQ. The V and J ends lost 1 base and 3 bases respectively, with 19 bases between them. The CDR3 region has the DNA TGTGCCAGCAGCTTAGATCGGGAAGGCAGGGAGGTCAATCAGCCCCAGCATTTT. This translates into CASSLDREGREVNQPQHF.

This clone was picked up a small number of times. The chain has TRBV7-9 and TRBJ2-7, with 9 bases aligning to TRBD1. Losses at the gene ends were 3 bases for V and 2 bases for J; bases not matched to a gene: 5. In germline, CDR1 is SEHNR, CDR2 FQNEAQ (reference sequence). The CDR3 spans 15 residues. The CDR3 DNA sequence: TGTGCCAGCAGCTTGTACGGACAGGGGACCTACGAGCAGTACTTC. Protein product: CASSLYGQGTYEQYF.

This chain connects TRBV7-2 to TRBJ2-7; 7 nucleotides align to TRBD1. Per the germline V gene, CDR1 is SGHTA and CDR2 is FQGNSA. The CDR3 consists of 16 residues. Trimming took 5 bases from V and 2 from J; bases not matched to a gene: 12. The CDR3 region is CASSSTGTALAYEQYF. As DNA, the CDR3 is TGTGCCAGCAGCAGCACAGGGACAGCCTTGGCCTACGAGCAGTACTTC.

The chain has TRBV27 and TRBJ2-7; TRBD2 might be the D (5 bases). From germline, CDR1 is MNHEY and CDR2 SMNVEV (reference sequence). The V and J ends lost 4 bases and 0 bases respectively, with 7 bases between them. The CDR3 runs 13 residues. The CDR3 region is CASSSGVSYEQYF. CDR3 DNA: TGTGCCAGCAGTTCCGGGGTCTCCTACGAGCAGTACTTC.

In the case of this clone: In the same sample, other DNA sequences code for this CDR3. The chain's CDR3 is CASSYSNRGRQPQHF. CDR3 DNA sequence: TGTGCCAGCAGTTACTCGAACAGGGGGCGTCAGCCCCAGCATTTT. This chain links TRBV6-5 with TRBJ1-5, with 9 positions matching TRBD1. The CDR3 consists of 15 residues. With 0 bases clipped from V and 6 bases from J, the junction kept 3 bases outside the gene matches. CDR1 MNHEY and CDR2 SVGAGI come from the germline V gene.

In its sample, this clone was seen a few times. The chain couples TRBV5-1 to TRBJ2-3; D remains ambiguous. Trimming took 2 bases from V and 0 from J, leaving 19 bases between them. From germline, CDR1 is SGHRS and CDR2 YFSETQ. The CDR3 runs 18 residues. The CDR3 region has the DNA TGCGCCAGCAGCTTTTCAGTCCGACATAAGGCTAGCACAGATACGCAGTATTTT. It codes for CASSFSVRHKASTDTQYF. Complete variable domain (other parts from reference TRBV5-1 and TRBJ2-3): KAGVTQTPRYLIKTRGQQVTLSCSPISGHRSVSWYQQTPGQGLQFLFEYFSETQRNKGNFPGRFSGRQFSNSRSEMNVSTLELGDSALYLCASSFSVRHKASTDTQYFGPGTRLTVL.

This clone was seen only a few times. This sequence joins TRBV5-6 and TRBJ2-1, with TRBD2 matching 9 bases. The V gene's germline CDR1 is SGHDT and CDR2 YYEEEE. This CDR3 region has 16 residues. The V and J ends lost 1 base and 7 bases, in that order; junction bases with no gene match: 9. The CDR3 reads CASSLSSGGGGNEQFF. CDR3 sequence (DNA): TGTGCCAGCAGCTTGTCGTCTGGCGGGGGGGGGAATGAGCAGTTCTTC.

The chain employs TRBV27 and TRBJ1-2; perhaps TRBD1 as D (6 bases). The CDR3 contains 14 residues. V lost 0 bases to trimming and J lost 8 bases, with 13 bases between them. CDR1 is MNHEY and CDR2 is SMNVEV in the germline V gene (reference sequence). CDR3 sequence reads: CASSLSSRGGGYTF. For the CDR3, the DNA is TGTGCCAGCAGTTTATCTTCCAGGGGTGGGGGCTACACCTTC.

The chain recombines TRBV7-7 with TRBJ1-4, with a tentative D call TRBD1 (6 bases). From germline, CDR1 is SSHAT and CDR2 FNYEAQ (reference sequence). The CDR3 runs to 14 residues. V gave up 5 bases and J gave up 5 bases, with 12 bases separating them. This CDR3 is CASSQGTGNEKLFF. The CDR3 bases are TGTGCCAGCAGCCAGGGGACGGGGAATGAAAAACTGTTTTTT.

The chain joins TRBV11-1 to TRBJ2-5; 8 nucleotides align to TRBD1. V was clipped by 2 bases and J by 1 base; unmatched bases: 3. This CDR3 comprises 15 residues. Germline V CDR1 and CDR2: SGHAT, FQDESV (reference sequence). The CDR3 here is CASSLNRGSQETQYF. The CDR3 region has the DNA TGTGCCAGCAGCTTAAACAGGGGGAGCCAAGAGACCCAGTACTTC.

The count of this clone is one. This sequence joins TRBV7-2 and TRBJ1-1; tentative D call: TRBD1 (6 bases). The germline V and J ends were trimmed by 1 base and 3 bases, with 18 bases remaining between them. Germline V gives CDR1 SGHTA, CDR2 FQGNSA. This CDR3 spans 17 amino acids. CDR3 in DNA: TGTGCCAGCAGCTTAGAGGGAGACAGGCGGGGGTACACTGAAGCTTTCTTT. Amino acid sequence: CASSLEGDRRGYTEAFF.

This chain uses TRBV4-2 with TRBJ2-5; D unresolved. The CDR3 totals 14 residues. CDR1 is LGHNA and CDR2 is YNFKEQ in the germline V gene. Trimming removed 0 bases at V and 0 bases at J, with 5 bases between. The CDR3 sequence: CASSQDIYQETQYF. In DNA form, the CDR3 reads TGTGCCAGCAGCCAAGATATTTACCAAGAGACCCAGTACTTC.

The V gene is TRBV19, the J gene TRBJ2-7; D perhaps matches TRBD1 (6 bases). The CDR3 is made up of 15 amino acids. The V end lost 3 bases, the J end lost 5 bases, and 17 bases lay between the germline ends. The germline V gene has CDR1 LNHDA and CDR2 SQIVND (reference sequence). The DNA of the CDR3 is TGTGCCAGTAGTATCAGGGGTCGAGGATTCCACGAGCAGTACTTC. Its protein is CASSIRGRGFHEQYF.

The chain has TRBV5-1 and TRBJ2-3; D perhaps matches TRBD1 (5 bases). Trimming pared 5 bases from V and 6 bases from J, leaving 13 bases between. Germline loops: CDR1 SGHRS, CDR2 YFSETQ. The CDR3 contains 13 residues. The CDR3 sequence is CASSPSGSDTQYF. The CDR3 nucleotides read TGCGCCAGCAGTCCGTCAGGGTCCGATACGCAGTATTTT.

This clone has just a few counts. The chain combines TRBV9 with TRBJ2-1; 7 bases agree with TRBD2. This CDR3 contains 17 residues. J gave up 3 bases and V 0 bases, and 9 bases lay outside the gene matches. Germline V gives CDR1 SGDLS, CDR2 YYNGEE. The CDR3 sequence is CASSVGSSGNFYNEQFF. Written as DNA, the CDR3 is TGTGCCAGCAGCGTAGGATCCAGCGGGAATTTCTACAATGAGCAGTTCTTC.

The rearrangement uses TRBV10-3 and TRBJ1-5; 8 bases fit TRBD1. CDR3 length: 16 residues. Germline values: CDR1 ENHRY, CDR2 SYGVKD. With V trimmed by 0 bases and J by 4 bases, 5 bases remained unmatched. Here the CDR3 reads CAISESTGVMNQPQHF. Here the CDR3 DNA reads TGTGCCATCAGTGAGTCGACAGGGGTTATGAATCAGCCCCAGCATTTT.

V usage is TRBV10-3 and J usage is TRBJ2-3, with TRBD2 identical over 9 bases. CDR1 is ENHRY, CDR2 SYGVKD, per germline. V dropped 0 bases and J dropped 5; count of bases not matched to a gene: 18. The CDR3 is 20 amino acids. The CDR3 DNA is TGTGCCATCAGTGAGTCGACTTTCGTATTGGCGGGAGGGCCCGGAGATACGCAGTATTTT. It translates to CAISESTFVLAGGPGDTQYF.

The rearrangement joins TRBV5-5 to TRBJ1-1; tentatively, D is TRBD1 (5 bases). Germline V gives CDR1 SGHKS, CDR2 YYEKEE (reference sequence). The CDR3 sequence is 14 residues long. V gave up 6 bases and J gave up 1 base, with 13 bases separating them. This CDR3 reads CASNPRGENTEAFF. In nucleotides, the CDR3 is TGTGCCAGCAACCCCCGGGGGGAGAACACTGAAGCTTTCTTT.

The rearrangement joins TRBV7-9 to TRBJ1-3, with D perhaps TRBD1 (6 bases). Germline V lookup: CDR1 SEHNR, CDR2 FQNEAQ (reference sequence). The CDR3 sequence is 17 residues long. V lost 2 bases to trimming and J lost 2 bases, with 16 bases between them. The CDR3 spells CASSLTRWGGTGNTIYF. CDR3 nucleotide sequence: TGTGCCAGCAGCTTAACAAGATGGGGGGGCACTGGAAACACCATATATTTT.

The chain combines TRBV14 with TRBJ2-5; maybe TRBD1 (6 bases). This CDR3 comprises 15 residues. Germline V gives CDR1 SGHDN, CDR2 FVKESK. V was clipped by 6 bases and J by 4 bases, with 18 bases between them. The CDR3 DNA is TGTGCCAGCAGTCAGTGGACGGACAGAAGAGAGACCCAGTACTTC. Encoded protein: CASSQWTDRRETQYF.

This clone has a handful of counts. The chain joins TRBV2 to TRBJ2-1; D perhaps matches TRBD1 (5 bases). CDR1 is SNHLY and CDR2 is FYNNEI in the germline V gene. V shed 10 bases and J shed 12 bases, with 28 bases lying between them. The length of the CDR3 is 15 residues. CDR3 sequence reads: CATFPRASGVLWQFF. CDR3 sequence (DNA): TGTGCCACCTTCCCCAGGGCCTCTGGGGTGTTATGGCAGTTCTTC.

The chain employs TRBV7-3 and TRBJ2-7; the match to TRBD1 covers 7 bases. This CDR3 is 13 amino acids long. V lost 2 bases, J lost 2 bases, and 0 bases stayed unmatched. The germline CDR1 and CDR2 sequences are SGHTA and FQGTGA. The CDR3 reads CASSLGTAYEQYF. CDR3 in DNA: TGTGCCAGCAGCTTAGGGACAGCCTACGAGCAGTACTTC.

This chain uses TRBV29-1 with TRBJ2-7; 10 bases line up with TRBD1. Germline loops: CDR1 SQVTM, CDR2 ANQGSEA. Losses at the gene ends were 1 base for V and 0 bases for J; bases not matched to a gene: 0. The CDR3 is 14 residues long. For the CDR3, the DNA is TGCAGCGTTGAAGGGACAGGGGGCTCCTACGAGCAGTACTTC. It is translated as CSVEGTGGSYEQYF.

V is TRBV28 and J is TRBJ1-2; TRBD1 matches 9 bases. Germline-derived CDR1 and CDR2 are MDHEN and SYDVKM. The CDR3 covers 15 residues. The V gene end was trimmed by 3 bases and the J gene end by 7 bases; junction bases not matched to a gene: 9. The CDR3 loop reads CASSFGRDRAGGYTF. CDR3 bases: TGTGCCAGCAGTTTCGGGAGGGACAGGGCGGGTGGCTACACCTTC.